The 17 T cell receptor beta chains given below trace back to one sample, sequenced in a study of identical twins. TCRdb ran MiXCR on the 5' RACE reads and lists one entry per CDR3 protein. The data hold 640,000 or so distinct CDR3 sequences, with around 6.1% observed a single time. Sequencing was carried out using naive T cells sorted from blood. Receptors were obtained from a man younger than 35 in good health.

This clonotype has at least ten counts. This chain connects TRBV29-1 to TRBJ2-1; a weak D match, TRBD1 (7 bases). With 4 bases removed from V and 9 bases from J, the gap between germline ends came to 16 bases. This CDR3 comprises 13 residues. Germline CDR1 SQVTM, CDR2 ANQGSEA. CDR3 coding DNA: TGCAGCGTTGTGGCCCAGGGGGGCGGTGAGCAGTTCTTC. Translated: CSVVAQGGGEQFF.

The genes are TRBV5-1 and TRBJ1-1, with D possibly TRBD1 on 6 matching bases. The V end was cut by 3 bases, the J end by 3 bases, with 15 bases between. Germline CDR1 and CDR2: SGHRS and YFSETQ. The CDR3 runs 15 residues. The CDR3 DNA reads TGCGCCAGCAGCTCACTACAGGGTGTGGACACTGAAGCTTTCTTT. Translating it yields CASSSLQGVDTEAFF.

Many counts were recorded for this clonotype. The chain recombines TRBV29-1 with TRBJ2-2; D unresolved. Germline values: CDR1 SQVTM, CDR2 ANQGSEA. The CDR3 is 13 residues long. V shed 8 bases and J shed 1 base, with 11 bases lying between them. The CDR3 here is CSIPVLNTGELFF. The DNA for the CDR3 is TGCAGCATCCCCGTCCTGAACACCGGGGAGCTGTTTTTT.

This clonotype has a handful of counts. This chain connects TRBV5-6 to TRBJ2-3; D is undetermined. The CDR3 sequence is 17 residues long. Trimming removed 4 bases from V and 6 bases from J, with 24 bases in between. CDR1 and CDR2 from the germline V gene are SGHDT and YYEEEE. In DNA, the CDR3 is TGTGCCAGCAGCATCCTGGGTGACTCCGTAGGGTTGGATACGCAGTATTTT. As protein: CASSILGDSVGLDTQYF.

In its sample, this clonotype was seen a few times. This chain uses TRBV12-3 or TRBV12-4 with TRBJ1-2; the D is unclear. V was pared by 7 bases and J by 7 bases, with 13 bases between. The CDR3 runs 12 residues. Here the CDR3 DNA reads TGTGCCAGCACGATACTATCGGCTGGCTACACCTTC. Translation gives CASTILSAGYTF.

V and J are TRBV12-3 or TRBV12-4 and TRBJ2-2; D uncertain. The CDR3 sequence is 12 residues long. Trimming cost V 6 bases and J 7 bases, with 9 bases left between them. The CDR3: CASSIRGGELFF. The CDR3 nucleotides read TGTGCCAGCAGCATTCGCGGCGGGGAGCTGTTTTTT.

This clonotype was detected ten times or more. The genes are TRBV6-1 and TRBJ1-1; 7 nucleotides line up with TRBD1. The CDR3 sequence is 13 residues long. Per the germline V gene, CDR1 is MNHNS and CDR2 is SASEGT. The J segment lost 10 bases and the V segment lost 6 bases, leaving 11 bases of the junction unmatched. The CDR3 is CASSLPPGGLAFF. The CDR3 nucleotides read TGTGCCAGCAGCCTACCCCCAGGGGGATTAGCTTTCTTT.

There are many counts of this clonotype. The chain couples TRBV27 to TRBJ2-3, with 10 bases that match TRBD2. The germline CDR1 and CDR2 sequences are MNHEY and SMNVEV (reference sequence). J gave up 1 base and V 1 base, and 2 bases lay outside the gene matches. The CDR3 has 16 amino acids. The CDR3 sequence: CASSLLLAGRTDTQYF. CDR3 nucleotide sequence: TGTGCCAGCAGTTTATTACTAGCGGGACGCACAGATACGCAGTATTTT.

This clonotype was counted at least ten times. The chain combines TRBV4-1 with TRBJ2-3; the D gene is possibly TRBD2 (5 bases). V was pared by 1 base and J by 5 bases, with 10 bases between. The germline V gene encodes CDR1 MGHRA and CDR2 YSYEKL. This CDR3 has 14 residues. CDR3 amino acids: CASSQVGSRDTQYF. CDR3 DNA: TGCGCCAGCAGCCAAGTGGGGAGTAGAGATACGCAGTATTTT.

This clonotype was seen ten or more times. The gene calls are TRBV29-1 and TRBJ1-6, with a possible D match to TRBD1 (6 bases). The CDR3 runs to 13 residues. The germline V gene encodes CDR1 SQVTM and CDR2 ANQGSEA. Trimming shortened V by 7 bases and J by 7 bases, and 14 bases separated the two germline ends. DNA for the CDR3: TGCAGCGCCATGACAGGACCCAATTCACCCCTCCACTTT. It is translated as CSAMTGPNSPLHF.

This clonotype was seen ten or more times. The V call is TRBV29-1, the J call TRBJ2-1; TRBD2 agrees at 14 bases. Germline V lookup: CDR1 SQVTM, CDR2 ANQGSEA. The CDR3 has 14 residues. J was trimmed by 6 bases and V by 8 bases; bases with no gene match: 6. The CDR3: CSTRLAGGANEQFF. CDR3 nucleotide sequence: TGCAGCACCCGACTAGCGGGAGGGGCCAATGAGCAGTTCTTC.

This clonotype was counted ten times or more. The gene calls are TRBV20-1 and TRBJ2-1; TRBD2 matches 13 bases. CDR1 DFQATT and CDR2 SNEGSKA come from the germline V gene (reference sequence). CDR3 length equals 16 residues. The junction had 6 bases not matched to a gene; V was cut back by 1 base and J by 6 bases. CDR3 nucleotide sequence: TGCAGTGCTAGAGGGACTAGCGGGAGTCTACGCAATGAGCAGTTCTTC. It translates to CSARGTSGSLRNEQFF.

This clonotype has more than one count but fewer than ten. The chain combines TRBV6-1 with TRBJ2-6, with TRBD1 identical over 9 bases. The V gene end was trimmed by 7 bases and the J gene end by 2 bases; junction bases not matched to a gene: 9. Per the germline V gene, CDR1 is MNHNS and CDR2 is SASEGT. This CDR3 contains 17 residues. The CDR3 sequence: CASTLRQGGTGANVLTF. The CDR3, as DNA: TGTGCCAGCACCCTTCGACAGGGGGGAACTGGGGCCAACGTCCTGACTTTC.

This clonotype was recorded many times. The V call is TRBV5-4, the J call TRBJ2-2, with D unclear. The V gene's germline CDR1 is SGHNT and CDR2 YYREEE (reference sequence). The germline V and J ends were trimmed by 0 bases and 1 base, with 7 bases remaining between them. The CDR3 runs 15 residues. CDR3 DNA: TGTGCCAGCAGCTTGGTTCGCCAGAACACCGGGGAGCTGTTTTTT. It codes for CASSLVRQNTGELFF.

This clonotype was counted a few times. The rearrangement joins TRBV4-1 to TRBJ1-1; D might be TRBD1 (6 bases). Trimming took 4 bases from V and 3 from J, leaving 12 bases between them. CDR1 is MGHRA and CDR2 is YSYEKL in the germline V gene. The CDR3 is 14 residues long. In nucleotides, the CDR3 is TGCGCCAGCAGCCGCAACAGGGTCGACACTGAAGCTTTCTTT. Amino acid sequence: CASSRNRVDTEAFF.

This clonotype turned up a few times. This chain joins TRBV18 and TRBJ2-2; TRBD2 aligns across 10 bases. J was trimmed by 0 bases and V by 6 bases; bases with no gene match: 10. CDR1 KGHSH and CDR2 LQKENI come from the germline V gene. CDR3 size: 18 residues. The CDR3: CASSFGLADTSNTGELFF. The CDR3 coding sequence is TGTGCCAGCTCCTTCGGACTAGCGGACACCTCGAACACCGGGGAGCTGTTTTTT.

This clonotype was recorded at least ten times. This sequence joins TRBV27 and TRBJ2-7; no definite D call. Germline V gene data show CDR1 as MNHEY and CDR2 as SMNVEV (reference sequence). Trimming removed 2 bases from V and 9 bases from J, with 17 bases in between. CDR3 length equals 14 residues. CDR3 protein: CASSLTGLSPPQYF. CDR3 bases: TGTGCCAGCAGTTTAACGGGTCTTAGCCCCCCGCAGTACTTC.